This TCR beta chain comes out of a study of shared clonotypes between healthy human individuals. Study context: Three plates each covered CD4 naive and memory; CD8 naive two, CD8 memory one.

Profiling relied on immunoSEQ multiplex PCR, and the TCRdb table lists in-frame clones only, not all of them. Of around 700,000 clones in the sample, less than 80% were seen once. This TCR was sampled from a woman in her 30s in good health. The sequenced sample was memory CD4+ T cells sorted from blood. The subset: CD45RA-negative fraction.

CDR3 residues: CASSLGLAGVTGELFF. The CDR3 region has the DNA TGTGCCAGCAGCCTTGGGTTAGCGGGAGTCACCGGGGAGCTGTTTTTT. This sequence joins TRBV5-4 and TRBJ2-2; TRBD2 agrees at 9 bases. Per the germline V gene, CDR1 is SGHNT and CDR2 is YYREEE (reference sequence). The CDR3 has 16 residues. With 4 bases clipped from V and 4 bases from J, the junction kept 8 bases outside the gene matches.